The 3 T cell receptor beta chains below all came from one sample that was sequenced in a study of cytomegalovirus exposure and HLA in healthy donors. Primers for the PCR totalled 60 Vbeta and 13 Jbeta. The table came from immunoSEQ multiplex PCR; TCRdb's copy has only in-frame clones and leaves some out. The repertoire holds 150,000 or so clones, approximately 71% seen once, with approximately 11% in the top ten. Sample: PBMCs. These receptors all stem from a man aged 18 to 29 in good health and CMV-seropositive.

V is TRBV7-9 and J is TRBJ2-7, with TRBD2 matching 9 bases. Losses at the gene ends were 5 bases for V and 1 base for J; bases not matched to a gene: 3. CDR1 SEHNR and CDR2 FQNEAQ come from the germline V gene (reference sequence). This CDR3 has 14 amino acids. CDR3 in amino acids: CASSKTSGSYEQYF. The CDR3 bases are TGTGCCAGCAGCAAGACTAGCGGTTCCTACGAGCAGTACTTC.

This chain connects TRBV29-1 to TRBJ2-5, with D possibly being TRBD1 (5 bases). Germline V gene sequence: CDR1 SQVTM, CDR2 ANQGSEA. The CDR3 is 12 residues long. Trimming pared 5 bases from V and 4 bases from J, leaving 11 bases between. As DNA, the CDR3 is TGCAGCGTTTCCAGGGAAAGAGAGACCCAGTACTTC. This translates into CSVSRERETQYF. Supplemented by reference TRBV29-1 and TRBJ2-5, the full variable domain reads SAVISQKPSRDICQRGTSLTIQCQVDSQVTMMFWYRQQPGQSLTLIATANQGSEATYESGFVIDKFPISRPNLTFSTLTVSNMSPEDSSIYLCSVSRERETQYFGPGTRLLVL.

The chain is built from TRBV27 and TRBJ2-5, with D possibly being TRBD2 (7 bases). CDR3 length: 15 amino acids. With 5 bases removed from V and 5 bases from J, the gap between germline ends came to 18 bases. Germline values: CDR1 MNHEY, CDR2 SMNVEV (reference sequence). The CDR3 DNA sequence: TGTGCCAGCAGTGCAGGGGCGGGAGCGTCTGAGACCCAGTACTTC. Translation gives CASSAGAGASETQYF.